These 28 T cell receptor beta chains share one sample of origin, sequenced in a study of regulatory T cells in long-lasting Graves disease. The time point denotes: newly diagnosed GD, antithyroid drugs for less than 3 months. PBMC RNA served as the TCR library source. Building the TCR beta libraries relied on iRepertoire HTBI primers, and CDR3 regions underwent Arm-PCR. TCRdb itself ran the multiplex PCR reads through MiXCR, one entry per CDR3 protein. The sample consists of roughly 610,000 distinct CDR3 sequences, under 20% of them appearing once. This same sample was also taken into another study, of T cells in Graves' hyperthyroidism and ophthalmopathy.

Sequencing was performed on peripheral blood mononuclear cells (PBMCs), taken at new diagnosis, from a patient treated with antithyroid drugs. The receptors were gathered from a woman between 25 and 40 years old with Graves disease.

This clonotype was observed a few times. The V call is TRBV3-1, the J call TRBJ2-5; the match to TRBD2 covers 7 bases. Trimming at V came to 1 base and at J to 13 bases, leaving 3 bases not matched to a gene. The CDR3 loop spans 11 amino acids. Germline V gives CDR1 LGHDT, CDR2 YNNKEL (reference sequence). The CDR3 spells CASSQGRESYF. CDR3 coding DNA: TGTGCCAGCAGCCAAGGGCGGGAGTCGTACTTC.

As concerns this clonotype: The conserved final phenylalanine or tryptophan is absent from the CDR3, which likely points to a read error. The chain links TRBV11-2 to TRBJ2-1; possible D gene TRBD2, 5 bases. The J call may be faulty, since TRBJ2-5 better matches the DNA end. Per germline, CDR1 SGHAT and CDR2 FQNNGV. This CDR3 has 13 amino acids. CDR3 amino acids: CASSLVRGETQYS. In DNA, the CDR3 is TGTGCCAGCAGCTTAGTTAGAGGGGAGACCCAGTACTCC.

The rearrangement joins TRBV3-1 to TRBJ2-5; D is perhaps TRBD2 (5 bases). This CDR3 has 17 amino acids. The ends were cut back, 3 bases at V and 3 bases at J, with 20 bases in the middle. From germline, CDR1 is LGHDT and CDR2 YNNKEL (reference sequence). The DNA of the CDR3 is TGTGCCAGCAGCCACGCATCGGTATCGGACGGGGAAGAGACCCAGTACTTC. The encoded protein is CASSHASVSDGEETQYF.

This clonotype appeared many times. The rearrangement links TRBV6-5 to TRBJ2-7; 8 bases agree with TRBD2. The germline V gene has CDR1 MNHEY and CDR2 SVGAGI. The junction had 3 bases not matched to a gene; V was cut back by 0 bases and J by 2 bases. This CDR3 is built from 15 residues. For the CDR3, the DNA is TGTGCCAGCAGTTACTCGTCTAGCGGGCCCTACGAGCAGTACTTC. This encodes CASSYSSSGPYEQYF.

There are many counts of this clonotype. The chain combines TRBV28 with TRBJ2-1, with 8 bases lining up with TRBD2. Trimming took 5 bases from V and 2 from J; bases not matched to a gene: 5. The CDR3 is 15 residues long. Germline V CDR1 and CDR2: MDHEN, SYDVKM. CDR3 nucleotides: TGTGCCAGCAGTGCAGAGCGGGAGACCTACAATGAGCAGTTCTTC. It yields the protein CASSAERETYNEQFF.

Many counts were recorded for this clonotype. The chain has TRBV10-3 and TRBJ2-7; 7 nucleotides align to TRBD2. The length of the CDR3 is 13 residues. Trimming cost V 6 bases and J 0 bases; bases outside gene matches: 2. CDR1 is ENHRY, CDR2 SYGVKD, per germline. The DNA for the CDR3 is TGTGCCATCAGGAGCGGGGCCTCCTACGAGCAGTACTTC. Its protein is CAIRSGASYEQYF.

The rearrangement joins TRBV4-1 to TRBJ2-7; unclear D gene. The ends were cut back, 4 bases at V and 7 bases at J, with 23 bases in the middle. Looked up from germline, CDR1 is MGHRA and CDR2 is YSYEKL. CDR3 length: 16 residues. CDR3 in DNA: TGCGCCAGCAGCCCCGTCTTCAGCCCAACACTTTGGGAGCAGTACTTC. This translates into CASSPVFSPTLWEQYF.

This chain joins TRBV19 and TRBJ2-2; 7 bases map to TRBD1. The germline V gene has CDR1 LNHDA and CDR2 SQIVND (reference sequence). V was pared by 5 bases and J by 4 bases, with 4 bases of the junction left unmatched. This CDR3 spans 14 amino acids. The CDR3 is CASSVGQSTGELFF. For the CDR3, the DNA is TGTGCCAGTAGTGTGGGACAGTCCACCGGGGAGCTGTTTTTT.

This clonotype appeared many times. The rearrangement uses TRBV5-1 and TRBJ2-1; 7 bases are shared with TRBD2. The V gene's germline CDR1 is SGHRS and CDR2 YFSETQ. The ends lost 1 base at V and 10 bases at J; junction bases unmatched: 11. The CDR3 runs 15 residues. Here the CDR3 reads CASSLIPAGVQEQFF. The DNA for the CDR3 is TGCGCCAGCAGCTTGATTCCGGCGGGAGTCCAAGAGCAGTTCTTC.

This chain connects TRBV5-5 to TRBJ2-1; D is possibly TRBD1 or TRBD2 (6 bases each). The CDR3 runs to 16 residues. The germline V and J ends were trimmed by 5 bases and 4 bases, with 19 bases remaining between them. Germline CDR1 SGHKS, CDR2 YYEKEE (reference sequence). CDR3 region: CASRTEGRGVYNEQFF. Written as DNA, the CDR3 is TGTGCCAGCAGAACGGAGGGCAGGGGAGTTTACAATGAGCAGTTCTTC.

This clonotype showed up many times. V and J are TRBV7-2 and TRBJ2-3, with TRBD1 matching 8 bases. V was clipped by 5 bases and J by 10 bases; unmatched bases: 5. The CDR3 covers 12 residues. Germline CDR1 is SGHTA and CDR2 is FQGNSA. Here the CDR3 reads CASSRGQGAQYF. For the CDR3, the DNA is TGTGCCAGCAGCCGTGGACAGGGTGCGCAGTATTTT. The full variable domain, rest sourced from reference TRBV7-2 and TRBJ2-3, is GAGVSQSPSNKVTEKGKDVELRCDPISGHTALYWYRQSLGQGLEFLIYFQGNSAPDKSGLPSDRFSAERTGGSVSTLTIQRTQQEDSAVYLCASSRGQGAQYFGPGTRLTVL.

This clonotype was detected a few times. The genes are TRBV9 and TRBJ2-7; 14 bases map to TRBD2. From germline, CDR1 is SGDLS and CDR2 YYNGEE. The CDR3 consists of 16 residues. V was pared by 3 bases and J by 7 bases, with 9 bases of the junction left unmatched. The chain's CDR3 is CASSDKPGLAGAEQYF. CDR3 bases: TGTGCCAGCAGCGACAAGCCGGGACTAGCGGGAGCGGAGCAGTACTTC.

The gene calls are TRBV6-5 and TRBJ1-1, with a weak D call TRBD1 (5 bases). CDR1 and CDR2 (germline): MNHEY, SVGAGI. V dropped 2 bases and J dropped 4 bases, with 20 bases sitting between them. This CDR3 comprises 17 residues. The CDR3 region is CASSYQNLRVSPTEAFF. CDR3 nucleotide sequence: TGTGCCAGCAGTTACCAAAACCTCAGGGTCTCTCCCACTGAAGCTTTCTTT.

This clonotype occurred many times. The rearrangement uses TRBV12-3 or TRBV12-4 and TRBJ2-3; the D gene is possibly TRBD1 (6 bases). Trimming stripped 5 bases from V and 6 bases from J, with 21 bases between. CDR3 length equals 16 residues. The CDR3 nucleotides read TGTGCCAGCAGTCTCCGGGACACCGGATTTTTGGATACGCAGTATTTT. Amino acid sequence: CASSLRDTGFLDTQYF.

This clonotype was observed a handful of times. The CDR3 nucleotides are TGTGCCAGCAGTGGGACAGTCCTAGCTAACACTGAAGCTTTCTTT. This codes for CASSGTVLANTEAFF. This chain joins TRBV6-1 and TRBJ1-1; tentative D call: TRBD1 (6 bases). The CDR3 has 15 residues. Germline V CDR1 and CDR2: MNHNS, SASEGT. V lost 4 bases and J 2 bases, leaving 14 bases between the germline ends.

In this sample, this clonotype turned up many times. The V call is TRBV28, the J call TRBJ2-7; 7 nucleotides match TRBD2. Germline trimming cut 7 bases from V and 1 base from J; bases unmatched to any gene: 7. Germline V lookup: CDR1 MDHEN, CDR2 SYDVKM. The CDR3 is made up of 14 amino acids. The CDR3 DNA reads as TGTGCCAGCACTTCTCCCGGGGGGTCCTACGAGCAGTACTTC. Protein product: CASTSPGGSYEQYF.

V gene TRBV19 combines with J gene TRBJ1-5, with D maybe TRBD1 (5 bases). Deletions cut 6 bases from V and 8 bases from J, with 17 bases between. The CDR3 contains 14 residues. The germline V gene has CDR1 LNHDA and CDR2 SQIVND (reference sequence). CDR3 coding DNA: TGTGCCAGTAGCCCCCGCAGGGAAAGCGAGCCCCAGCATTTT. It specifies CASSPRRESEPQHF.

This clonotype showed up many times. V is TRBV6-1 and J is TRBJ2-7, with no clear D. This CDR3 is 15 amino acids long. Germline CDR1 reads MNHNS; CDR2 reads SASEGT. V was trimmed by 3 bases and J by 2 bases, leaving 14 bases between them. The CDR3: CASSDPTRITYEQYF. The CDR3 coding sequence is TGTGCCAGCAGTGACCCCACACGAATAACCTACGAGCAGTACTTC.

The V call is TRBV20-1, the J call TRBJ1-6; 7 bases are a match to TRBD1. Germline loops: CDR1 DFQATT, CDR2 SNEGSKA (reference sequence). CDR3 length: 16 residues. V gave up 2 bases and J gave up 7 bases; unmatched junction bases: 11. CDR3: CSARSHGGQTNSPLHF. The CDR3 nucleotides read TGCAGTGCTAGATCCCATGGGGGACAGACCAATTCACCCCTCCACTTT.

For the CDR3, the DNA is TGTGCCAGCAGTACCTCCTGGGAGGGTGAAGCTTTCTTT. It is translated as CASSTSWEGEAFF. The chain joins TRBV6-1 to TRBJ1-1; no firm D call. Trimming shortened V by 5 bases and J by 7 bases, and 14 bases separated the two germline ends. Germline V gene data show CDR1 as MNHNS and CDR2 as SASEGT. CDR3 length: 13 residues.

This clonotype was found many times. The J gene is TRBJ2-5, the V gene TRBV10-3, with D perhaps TRBD1 (6 bases). Trimming shortened V by 4 bases and J by 3 bases, and 12 bases separated the two germline ends. The CDR3 has 14 residues. CDR1 is ENHRY and CDR2 is SYGVKD in the germline V gene. Here the CDR3 DNA reads TGTGCCATCAGTGGGACCGCAGGGGAAGAGACCCAGTACTTC. It specifies CAISGTAGEETQYF.

The chain joins TRBV4-1 to TRBJ2-1; the D gene is possibly TRBD2 (6 bases). The J call may be faulty, since TRBJ2-5 better matches the DNA end. Germline CDR1 and CDR2: MGHRA and YSYEKL. This CDR3 contains 15 residues. The CDR3, as DNA: TGCGCCAGCAGCCAGATGGGGACTGAGCAAGAGACCCAGTACTTC. Its protein is CASSQMGTEQETQYF.

This clonotype was seen many times. The chain combines TRBV2 with TRBJ2-3; D is unclear. V was clipped by 5 bases and J by 8 bases, with 20 bases between them. The CDR3 loop spans 15 amino acids. Germline V gene data show CDR1 as SNHLY and CDR2 as FYNNEI. As DNA, the CDR3 is TGTGCCAGCAGTACCGGCCCCGTCCCACCGGGTACGCAGTATTTT. This encodes CASSTGPVPPGTQYF.

The CDR3 DNA sequence: TGTGCCAGCAGTTACGGGATTACCCGGACCTACAATGAGCAGTTCTTC. It specifies CASSYGITRTYNEQFF. The rearrangement links TRBV6-5 to TRBJ2-1; D remains ambiguous. The CDR3 is 16 residues long. V dropped 2 bases and J dropped 2 bases, with 13 bases sitting between them. Germline V gives CDR1 MNHEY, CDR2 SVGAGI.

This clonotype was seen many times. The rearrangement uses TRBV3-1 and TRBJ1-1, with TRBD1 matching 9 bases. The CDR3 loop spans 14 amino acids. Trimming removed 4 bases from V and 6 bases from J; junction bases left unmatched: 6. CDR1 is LGHDT, CDR2 YNNKEL, per germline (reference sequence). In DNA form, the CDR3 reads TGTGCCAGCAGCCCCCCGGACAGGGGACCTGAAGCTTTCTTT. This translates into CASSPPDRGPEAFF.

V and J are TRBV2 and TRBJ2-2; TRBD1 might be the D (6 bases). From germline, CDR1 is SNHLY and CDR2 FYNNEI. This CDR3 is 17 amino acids long. Trimming took off 2 bases at V and 2 bases at J, with 15 bases between the two ends. The DNA for the CDR3 is TGTGCCAGCAGTGAATCCTTGAGGACAGTTAACACCGGGGAGCTGTTTTTT. This sequence encodes CASSESLRTVNTGELFF.

This clonotype was detected ten times or more. The chain combines TRBV6-5 with TRBJ2-3, with TRBD1 matching over 7 bases. The CDR3 loop spans 15 amino acids. CDR1 and CDR2 (germline): MNHEY, SVGAGI. J lost 2 bases, V lost 2 bases, and 4 bases had no gene match. The CDR3 loop reads CASSYGTDSTDTQYF. CDR3 DNA: TGTGCCAGCAGTTACGGGACAGACTCCACAGATACGCAGTATTTT.

The chain joins TRBV18 to TRBJ2-5; 8 bases fit TRBD1. From germline, CDR1 is KGHSH and CDR2 LQKENI. V lost 6 bases and J lost 3; bases outside the gene matches: 9. CDR3 length equals 15 residues. The chain's CDR3 is CASSTLQGEEETQYF. CDR3 nucleotide sequence: TGTGCCAGCTCTACCCTACAGGGGGAGGAAGAGACCCAGTACTTC.